This T cell receptor (beta chain) was recorded in a study of cytomegalovirus exposure and HLA in healthy donors. With respect to this clone: What it recognizes is unknown.

This PCR relied on a set of 60 Vbeta primers and 13 Jbeta primers. Measured with immunoSEQ multiplex PCR; TCRdb has only the in-frame clones, and not every one. The sample has about 160,000 clones; roughly 80% are singletons. Broader study findings: Reports indicate that TCR beta sequences accurately predicted the HLA-A and HLA-B alleles of most subjects. The study put 150 to 200 TCR beta chains on its list as cytomegalovirus-associated. Follow-up analysis later connected one missense variant in DCLRE1C with trimming of TCR beta V- and J-genes.

Germline V gives CDR1 SGHTA, CDR2 FQGNSA. The CDR3 contains 15 residues. The V gene end was trimmed by 6 bases and the J gene end by 0 bases; junction bases not matched to a gene: 8. The receptor comes from a woman between 50 and 59 years old in good health and CMV-seronegative. The chain uses TRBV7-2 and TRBJ2-7; TRBD2 matches at 7 bases. The sample was PBMCs. Here the CDR3 DNA reads TGTGCCAGCAGGGAGGTGAGCGGGGTCTCCTACGAGCAGTACTTC. Its translation is CASREVSGVSYEQYF.